The T cell receptor beta chain under discussion was sequenced for a study of CD8 T cells in ankylosing spondylitis. The authors made TCR beta libraries by quantitative 5'-RACE with molecular barcodes. TCRdb passed the 5' RACE reads through MiXCR, listing each CDR3 protein once. Of around 23,000 distinct CDR3 sequences listed, around 17% were seen once; the top ten hold around 27%. This TCR came from a male donor with ankylosing spondylitis or in good health (not recorded which). Specimen: blood.

The CDR3 DNA sequence: TGTGCCACCACCCCGGGGGCGGGCACAGATACGCAGTATTTT. Protein sequence: CATTPGAGTDTQYF. The chain recombines TRBV10-3 with TRBJ2-3, with D perhaps assigned TRBD1 or TRBD2 (6 bases each). CDR3 length equals 14 residues. Per the germline V gene, CDR1 is ENHRY and CDR2 is SYGVKD. The V end was cut by 10 bases, the J end by 1 base, with 15 bases between.